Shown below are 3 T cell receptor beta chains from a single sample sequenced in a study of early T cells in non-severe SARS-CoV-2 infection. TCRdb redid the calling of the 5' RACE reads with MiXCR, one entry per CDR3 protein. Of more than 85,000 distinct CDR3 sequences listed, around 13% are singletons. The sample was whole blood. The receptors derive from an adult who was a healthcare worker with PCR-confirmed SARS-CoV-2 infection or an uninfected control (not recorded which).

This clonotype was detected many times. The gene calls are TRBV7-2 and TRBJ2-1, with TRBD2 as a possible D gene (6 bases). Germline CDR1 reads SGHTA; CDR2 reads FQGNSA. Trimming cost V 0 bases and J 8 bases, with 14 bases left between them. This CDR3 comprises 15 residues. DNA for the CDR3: TGTGCCAGCAGCTTAGCCACGGGAGTGAAACATGAGCAGTTCTTC. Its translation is CASSLATGVKHEQFF. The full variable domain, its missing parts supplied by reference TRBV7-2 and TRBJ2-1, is GAGVSQSPSNKVTEKGKDVELRCDPISGHTALYWYRQSLGQGLEFLIYFQGNSAPDKSGLPSDRFSAERTGGSVSTLTIQRTQQEDSAVYLCASSLATGVKHEQFFGPGTRLTVL.

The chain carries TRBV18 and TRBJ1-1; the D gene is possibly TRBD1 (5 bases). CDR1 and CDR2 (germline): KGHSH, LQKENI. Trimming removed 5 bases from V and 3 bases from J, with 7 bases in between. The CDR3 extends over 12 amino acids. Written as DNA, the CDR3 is TGTGCCAGCTCAGCCAGGGACACTGAAGCTTTCTTT. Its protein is CASSARDTEAFF.

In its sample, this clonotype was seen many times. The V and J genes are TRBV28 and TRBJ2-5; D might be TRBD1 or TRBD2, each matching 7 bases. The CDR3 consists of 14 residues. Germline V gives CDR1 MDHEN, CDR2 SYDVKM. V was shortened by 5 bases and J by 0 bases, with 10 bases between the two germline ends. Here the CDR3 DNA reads TGTGCCAGCAGTGCAGGGGGGGACCAAGAGACCCAGTACTTC. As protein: CASSAGGDQETQYF.